This T cell receptor beta chain is from a study of blood T cell repertoires in COVID-19. As for the study in general: The United States, Italy and Spain provided the acute and convalescent COVID-19 samples. T cells, B-cell-depleted T cells, or PBMCs supplied cDNA or gDNA.

From germline, CDR1 is SGHDN and CDR2 FVKESK. The CDR3 extends over 13 amino acids. V gave up 0 bases and J gave up 10 bases, with 13 bases separating them. Study processing details: Amplification of reference gene primers provided the estimated nucleated cell counts. Only in-frame clones appear in the TCRdb table, and some are missing; sequencing was by immunoSEQ multiplex PCR. V and J calls plus clone size are reproduced from that table; the DNA served to infer D and trimming. Of under 60,000 clones in the sample, approximately 90% are singletons; the top ten hold 1.6%. The chain uses TRBV14 and TRBJ2-7; tentatively, D is TRBD1 (6 bases). This clonotype was sampled from a man aged 55 to 70 with acute or convalescent COVID-19. Sequencing was performed on peripheral blood. CDR3 protein: CASSQDRTGNQYF. CDR3 nucleotides: TGTGCCAGCAGCCAAGATCGAACAGGGAACCAGTACTTC.